The 14 T cell receptor beta chains given below trace back to one sample, sequenced in a study of regulatory T cells in long-lasting Graves disease. Assembly of TCR beta libraries relied on iRepertoire HTBI primers together with Arm-PCR of CDR3 regions. TCRdb independently ran MiXCR on the multiplex PCR reads; one entry per CDR3 protein. The sample comprises 400,000 to 450,000 distinct CDR3 sequences, about a quarter of which are singletons, and over 25% rests with the top ten. Described time point: persistent/refractory GD, antithyroid drugs over 5 years with positive TRAb. Scientists built the TCR library using RNA that was extracted from PBMCs. Source: peripheral blood mononuclear cells (PBMCs), taken when the disease was refractory, from a patient treated with antithyroid drugs. The receptors were sampled from a female donor with Graves disease.

The rearrangement joins TRBV4-3 to TRBJ2-5, with 12 bases fitting TRBD2. Germline-derived CDR1 and CDR2 are LGHNA and YSLEER. This CDR3 spans 18 amino acids. With 2 bases clipped from V and 5 bases from J, the junction kept 12 bases outside the gene matches. The CDR3 DNA sequence: TGCGCCAGCAGCCAACGGTGGGCTAGCGGGAGGGATGTGGAGACCCAGTACTTC. The encoded protein is CASSQRWASGRDVETQYF.

This chain connects TRBV5-1 to TRBJ2-7; D is uncertain. CDR3 size: 13 residues. Germline CDR1 reads SGHRS; CDR2 reads YFSETQ. Deletions cut 4 bases from V and 0 bases from J, with 8 bases between. CDR3 loop: CASSTQSSYEQYF. The CDR3 DNA reads as TGCGCCAGCAGCACCCAAAGCTCCTACGAGCAGTACTTC.

The chain combines TRBV30 with TRBJ1-6; 8 bases line up with TRBD1. V was clipped by 8 bases and J by 6 bases; unmatched bases: 6. Germline CDR1 reads GTSNPN; CDR2 reads SVGIG (reference sequence). This CDR3 comprises 13 residues. The CDR3: CARGGQGNSPLHF. Written as DNA, the CDR3 is TGTGCCCGAGGAGGACAGGGTAATTCACCCCTCCACTTT.

The chain carries TRBV6-1 and TRBJ2-7, with D perhaps matching TRBD2 (7 bases). V lost 4 bases and J lost 1, with 17 bases in between. The CDR3 contains 16 residues. Germline CDR1 and CDR2: MNHNS and SASEGT. The chain's CDR3 is CASSAGRGRKSYEQYF. The CDR3 nucleotides are TGTGCCAGCAGTGCTGGGCGGGGGCGAAAATCCTACGAGCAGTACTTC.

This clonotype came up a few times. This chain links TRBV6-5 with TRBJ2-7, with a possible D match to TRBD1 (6 bases). Trimming cost V 0 bases and J 5 bases, with 20 bases left between them. The CDR3 consists of 17 residues. Germline V CDR1 and CDR2: MNHEY, SVGAGI. The CDR3 DNA is TGTGCCAGCAGTTACTCGTTCGTAGCAGGGGCGAAGAACGAGCAGTACTTC. Encoded protein: CASSYSFVAGAKNEQYF.

This clonotype was counted ten times or more. V gene TRBV29-1 combines with J gene TRBJ2-7, with D possibly matching TRBD2 (5 bases). Germline V gene lookup returns CDR1 SQVTM and CDR2 ANQGSEA. Trimming took off 4 bases at V and 3 bases at J, with 7 bases between the two ends. CDR3 length equals 11 residues. The CDR3 DNA reads as TGCAGCGTTGCGGGAATCTACGAGCAGTACTTC. As protein: CSVAGIYEQYF.

This rearrangement joins TRBV19 to TRBJ1-1; tentative D call: TRBD1 (6 bases). V lost 0 bases and J 0 bases, leaving 8 bases between the germline ends. Germline CDR1 reads LNHDA; CDR2 reads SQIVND (reference sequence). This CDR3 is built from 15 residues. CDR3 region: CASSIDGGVNTEAFF. The DNA for the CDR3 is TGTGCCAGTAGTATAGATGGGGGCGTGAACACTGAAGCTTTCTTT.

The V gene is TRBV7-2, the J gene TRBJ2-2; 8 nucleotides match TRBD2. Germline lookup yields CDR1 SGHTA and CDR2 FQGNSA. Trimming removed 4 bases from V and 5 bases from J; junction bases left unmatched: 9. The CDR3 length is 16 residues. The CDR3 nucleotides are TGTGCCAGCAGCTCATCCGGTAGCGGGATGACCGGGGAGCTGTTTTTT. Its translation: CASSSSGSGMTGELFF.

This clonotype was seen many times. The genes are TRBV5-6 and TRBJ2-5; D uncertain. V was shortened by 0 bases and J by 4 bases, with 10 bases between the two germline ends. CDR1 and CDR2 (germline): SGHDT, YYEEEE. The CDR3 spans 14 residues. The CDR3 loop is CASSLADGIETQYF. CDR3 DNA sequence: TGTGCCAGCAGCTTGGCCGATGGTATAGAGACCCAGTACTTC.

J is TRBJ1-2 and V is TRBV20-1; maybe TRBD1 (6 bases). This CDR3 comprises 14 residues. Germline V lookup: CDR1 DFQATT, CDR2 SNEGSKA (reference sequence). Trimming stripped 6 bases from V and 11 bases from J, with 25 bases between. CDR3 in DNA: TGCAGTGCGTCGGTTGGGGGCAATTCTTGGGGGTACACCTTC. This gives the protein CSASVGGNSWGYTF.

This clonotype appeared many times. The rearrangement joins TRBV28 to TRBJ1-5; 7 bases align to TRBD1. V was pared by 5 bases and J by 4 bases, with 11 bases of the junction left unmatched. Germline CDR1 reads MDHEN; CDR2 reads SYDVKM. This CDR3 is 16 amino acids long. For the CDR3, the DNA is TGTGCCAGCAGTACTCACCCGGGACAGCCAAATCAGCCCCAGCATTTT. It specifies CASSTHPGQPNQPQHF.

The chain has TRBV24-1 and TRBJ2-2, with a tentative D call TRBD1 (6 bases). Trimming shortened V by 4 bases and J by 6 bases, and 17 bases separated the two germline ends. This CDR3 comprises 16 residues. Looked up from germline, CDR1 is KGHDR and CDR2 is SFDVKD. CDR3 residues: CATSDPTGESSGELFF. Here the CDR3 DNA reads TGTGCCACCAGTGACCCGACAGGTGAAAGTTCCGGGGAGCTGTTTTTT.

V is TRBV4-1 and J is TRBJ1-2; D remains unclear. Germline loops: CDR1 MGHRA, CDR2 YSYEKL. The CDR3 totals 14 residues. The ends were cut back, 0 bases at V and 2 bases at J, with 7 bases in the middle. DNA of the CDR3: TGCGCCAGCAGCCAAGATGACCGAAACTATGGCTACACCTTC. Amino acids: CASSQDDRNYGYTF.

V is TRBV19 and J is TRBJ1-5; tentative D call: TRBD1 (5 bases). The germline V and J ends were trimmed by 3 bases and 7 bases, with 10 bases remaining between them. CDR1 LNHDA and CDR2 SQIVND come from the germline V gene (reference sequence). The CDR3 covers 13 residues. The CDR3 region is CASSMGEYQPQHF. In nucleotides, the CDR3 is TGTGCCAGTAGTATGGGGGAGTACCAGCCCCAGCATTTT.